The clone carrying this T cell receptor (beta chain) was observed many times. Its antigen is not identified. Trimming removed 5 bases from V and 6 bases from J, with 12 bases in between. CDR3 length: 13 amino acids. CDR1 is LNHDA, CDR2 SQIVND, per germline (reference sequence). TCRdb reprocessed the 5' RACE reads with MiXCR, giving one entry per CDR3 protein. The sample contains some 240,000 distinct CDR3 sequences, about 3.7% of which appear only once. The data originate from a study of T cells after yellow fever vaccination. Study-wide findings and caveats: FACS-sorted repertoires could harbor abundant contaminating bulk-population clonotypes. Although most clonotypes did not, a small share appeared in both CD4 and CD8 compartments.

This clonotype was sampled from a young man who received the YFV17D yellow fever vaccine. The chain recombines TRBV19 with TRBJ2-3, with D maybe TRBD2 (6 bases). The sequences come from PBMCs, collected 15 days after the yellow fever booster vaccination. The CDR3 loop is CASSPMGGDTQYF. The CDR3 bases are TGTGCCAGTAGTCCCATGGGAGGCGATACGCAGTATTTT.